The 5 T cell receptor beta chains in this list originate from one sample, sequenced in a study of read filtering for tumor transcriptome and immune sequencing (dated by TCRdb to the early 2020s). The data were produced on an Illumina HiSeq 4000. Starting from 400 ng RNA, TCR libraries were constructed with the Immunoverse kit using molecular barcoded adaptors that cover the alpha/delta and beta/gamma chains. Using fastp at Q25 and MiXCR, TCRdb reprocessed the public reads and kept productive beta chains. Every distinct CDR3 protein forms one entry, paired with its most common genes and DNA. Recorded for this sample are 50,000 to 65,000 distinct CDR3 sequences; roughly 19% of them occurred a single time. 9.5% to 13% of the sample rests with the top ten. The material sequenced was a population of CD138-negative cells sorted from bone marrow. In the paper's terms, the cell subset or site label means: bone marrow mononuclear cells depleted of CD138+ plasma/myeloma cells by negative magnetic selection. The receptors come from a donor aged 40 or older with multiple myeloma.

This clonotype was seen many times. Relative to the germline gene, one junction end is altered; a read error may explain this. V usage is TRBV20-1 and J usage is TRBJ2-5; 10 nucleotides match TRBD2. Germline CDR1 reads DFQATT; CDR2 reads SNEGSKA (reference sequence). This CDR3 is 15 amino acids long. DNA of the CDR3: TGCAGTGCTAGTAGCCCTAGCGGGGGCCAACAGACCCAGTACTTC. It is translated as CSASSPSGGQQTQYF.

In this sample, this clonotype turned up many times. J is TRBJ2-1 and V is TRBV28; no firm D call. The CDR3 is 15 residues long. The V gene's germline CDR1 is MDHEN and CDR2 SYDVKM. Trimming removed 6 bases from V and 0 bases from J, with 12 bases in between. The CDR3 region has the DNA TGTGCCAGCAGCCCGATGGGTGCCTCCTACAATGAGCAGTTCTTC. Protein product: CASSPMGASYNEQFF. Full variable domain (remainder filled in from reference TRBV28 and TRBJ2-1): DVKVTQSSRYLVKRTGEKVFLECVQDMDHENMFWYRQDPGLGLRLIYFSYDVKMKEKGDIPEGYSVSREKKERFSLILESASTNQTSMYLCASSPMGASYNEQFFGPGTRLTVL.

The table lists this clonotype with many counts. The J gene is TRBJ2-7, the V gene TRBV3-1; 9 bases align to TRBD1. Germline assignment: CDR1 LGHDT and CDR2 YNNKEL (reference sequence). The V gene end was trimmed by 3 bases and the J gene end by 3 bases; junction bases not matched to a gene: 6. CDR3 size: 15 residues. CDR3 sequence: CASSQTPGQGYEQYF. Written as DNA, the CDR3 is TGTGCCAGCAGCCAGACCCCGGGACAGGGCTACGAGCAGTACTTC.

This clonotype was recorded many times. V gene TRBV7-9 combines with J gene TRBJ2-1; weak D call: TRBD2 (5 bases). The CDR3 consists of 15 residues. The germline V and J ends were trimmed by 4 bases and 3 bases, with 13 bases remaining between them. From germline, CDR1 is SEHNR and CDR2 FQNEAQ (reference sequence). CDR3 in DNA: TGTGCCAGCAGCTGGGGAATGGAGGACTACAATGAGCAGTTCTTC. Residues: CASSWGMEDYNEQFF.

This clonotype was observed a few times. Here the CDR3 reads CSAREVVAGGQAQYF. The CDR3 region has the DNA TGCAGTGCTAGAGAAGTGGTAGCGGGGGGACAGGCCCAGTACTTC. The chain combines TRBV20-1 with TRBJ2-5, with 10 bases aligning to TRBD2. This CDR3 has 15 amino acids. V trimming: 0 bases; J trimming: 9 bases; junction bases outside the gene matches: 10. CDR1 DFQATT and CDR2 SNEGSKA come from the germline V gene (reference sequence).